This is a list of T cell receptor beta chains from one sample in a study of blood T cell repertoires in COVID-19. The table came from immunoSEQ multiplex PCR; TCRdb's copy has only in-frame clones and leaves some out. The data show under 150,000 clones, 81% seen once. The specimen sequenced was peripheral blood. These receptors all come from a woman aged 60-75 years with active or convalescent COVID-19. CDR3s include the opening cysteine and the closing phenylalanine or tryptophan. The D gene is left open where the match is weak. Clone size is given for some rows only: seen once, a few or many times, or a class if the clone is expanded.

D gene,clone size,V gene,J gene,CDR3 protein,CDR3 DNA
-,once,TRBV2,TRBJ1-2,CAGGAASNYGYTF,TGTGCTGGCGGGGCAGCGAGTAACTATGGCTACACCTTC
-,-,TRBV5-1,TRBJ2-5,CASSSRTDSQETQYF,TGCGCCAGCAGCTCGCGGACAGATTCCCAAGAGACCCAGTACTTC
TRBD1,-,TRBV27,TRBJ1-6,CASSLFQRTGLNSPLHF,TGTGCCAGCAGTTTATTTCAGAGGACAGGACTAAATTCACCCCTCCACTTT
-,-,TRBV4-2,TRBJ1-1,CASSQGDRRENTEAFF,TGTGCCAGCAGCCAAGGGGATCGCCGGGAGAACACTGAAGCTTTCTTT
TRBD2,-,TRBV2,TRBJ2-5,CASSEAGLAGRETQYF,TGTGCCAGCAGTGAAGCAGGACTAGCGGGGCGAGAGACCCAGTACTTC
-,-,TRBV5-4,TRBJ2-3,CASSPGQSSTDTQYF,TGTGCCAGCAGTCCCGGACAGTCTAGCACAGATACGCAGTATTTT
TRBD2,-,TRBV6-5,TRBJ2-7,CASSYEASGFYEQYF,TGTGCCAGCAGTTACGAGGCTAGCGGGTTCTACGAGCAGTACTTC
TRBD1,-,TRBV18,TRBJ2-3,CASSLDHGTGSTDTQYF,TGTGCCAGCTCACTAGACCATGGGACAGGGAGCACAGATACGCAGTATTTT
-,-,TRBV5-1,TRBJ2-1,CASSLGRPDNEQFF,TGCGCCAGCAGCTTGGGGCGGCCGGACAATGAGCAGTTCTTC
-,-,TRBV12-3/TRBV12-4,TRBJ1-6,CASSPRGNSPLHF,TGTGCCAGCAGCCCTAGGGGGAATTCACCCCTCCACTTT